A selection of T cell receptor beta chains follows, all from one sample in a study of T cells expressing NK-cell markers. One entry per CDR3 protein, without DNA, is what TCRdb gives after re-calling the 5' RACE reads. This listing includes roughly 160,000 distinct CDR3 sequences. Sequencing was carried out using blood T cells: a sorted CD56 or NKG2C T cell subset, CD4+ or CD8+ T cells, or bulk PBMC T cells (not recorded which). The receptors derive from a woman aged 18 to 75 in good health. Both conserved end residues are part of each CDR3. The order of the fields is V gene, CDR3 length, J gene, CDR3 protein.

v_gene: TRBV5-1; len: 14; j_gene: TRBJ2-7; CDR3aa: CASSPDRGTYEQYF
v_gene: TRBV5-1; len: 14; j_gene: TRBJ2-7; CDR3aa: CASSLEDGTYEQYF
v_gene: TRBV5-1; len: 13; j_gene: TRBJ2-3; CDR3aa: CASSPSYSDTQYF
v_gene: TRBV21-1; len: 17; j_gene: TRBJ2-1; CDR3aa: CASSKVGGGPPYNEQFF
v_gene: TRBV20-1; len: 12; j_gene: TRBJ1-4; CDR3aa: CSASWVNEKLFF
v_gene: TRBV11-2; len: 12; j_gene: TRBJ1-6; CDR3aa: CASSQNGGTLHF
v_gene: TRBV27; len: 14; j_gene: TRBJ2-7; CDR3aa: CASSFGDRVGEQYF
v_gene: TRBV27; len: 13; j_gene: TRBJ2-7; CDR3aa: CASSLEPRGEQYF
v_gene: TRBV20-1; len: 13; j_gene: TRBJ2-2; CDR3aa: CSAMGLAVGELFF
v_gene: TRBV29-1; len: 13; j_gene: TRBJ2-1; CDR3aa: CSGGTSSHNEQFF
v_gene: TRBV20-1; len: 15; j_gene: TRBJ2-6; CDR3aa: CSARVAGSGANVLTF
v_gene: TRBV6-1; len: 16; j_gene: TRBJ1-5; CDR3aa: CASSRVYGTANQPQHF
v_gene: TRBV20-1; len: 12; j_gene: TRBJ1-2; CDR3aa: CSVKGVNYGYTF
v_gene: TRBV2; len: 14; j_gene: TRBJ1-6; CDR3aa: CASSRLPWGSPLHF
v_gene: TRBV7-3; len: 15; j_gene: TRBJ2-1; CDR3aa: CASSPRVAGGNEQFF
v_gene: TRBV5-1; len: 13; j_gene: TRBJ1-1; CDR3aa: CASSLVIGSEAFF
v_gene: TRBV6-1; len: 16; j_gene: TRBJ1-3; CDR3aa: CASSRGALSSGNTIYF
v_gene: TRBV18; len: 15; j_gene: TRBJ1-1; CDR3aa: CASSPPGSLSTEAFF
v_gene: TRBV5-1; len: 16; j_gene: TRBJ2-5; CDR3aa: CASSLGRGVMEETQYF
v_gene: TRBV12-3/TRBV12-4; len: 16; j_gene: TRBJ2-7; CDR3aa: CASSQGGPQSSYEQYF
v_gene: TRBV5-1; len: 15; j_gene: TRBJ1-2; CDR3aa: CASPARRRANYGYTF
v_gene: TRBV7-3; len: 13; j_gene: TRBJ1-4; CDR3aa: CASSLAIGEKLFF
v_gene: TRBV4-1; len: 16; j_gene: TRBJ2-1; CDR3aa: CASSQDVGGLRNEQFF
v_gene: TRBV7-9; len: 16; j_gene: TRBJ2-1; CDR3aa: CASSFPTSGRANEQFF
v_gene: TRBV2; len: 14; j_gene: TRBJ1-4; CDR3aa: CASTSDRTDGKLFF
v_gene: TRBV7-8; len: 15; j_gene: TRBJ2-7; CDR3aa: CASSLMGASSYEQYF